This is a list of T cell receptor beta chains from one sample in a study of tumour-infiltrating T cells in Burkitt lymphoma. Clones were read by immunoSEQ multiplex PCR, and TCRdb kept only the in-frame ones, dropping some. The sample yields 1,500 to 2,000 clones, 15% to 20% seen once. What was sequenced was tumor tissue. These receptors originate from a human donor with Burkitt lymphoma. Each CDR3 is given with its conserved first and last residue. D genes are given only for firm matches. Clone size, where shown, is once, few, many, or a class for clones that have expanded.

clone_size	d_call	v_call	j_call	cdr3_nt	cdr3_aa
.	.	TRBV30	TRBJ1-2	TGTGCCTGGTACGGCGGCCTCTACACCTTC	CAWYGGLYTF
.	.	TRBV7-2	TRBJ1-4	TGTGCCAGCAGCCTAAGCGGACAGCTAGCAACTAATGAAAAACTGTTTTTT	CASSLSGQLATNEKLFF
few	TRBD1	TRBV6-1	TRBJ1-1	TGTGCCAGCAGTTTGAACAGGGGAATGAACACTGAAGCTTTCTTT	CASSLNRGMNTEAFF
few	.	TRBV27	TRBJ1-2	TGTGCCAGCAGTTTATCCCCAGGGGCGACTAACTATGGCTACACCTTC	CASSLSPGATNYGYTF
.	.	TRBV20-1	TRBJ1-2	TGCAGTTCGGGACCGAGAGTAGGCTACACCTTC	CSSGPRVGYTF
.	TRBD2	TRBV7-3	TRBJ2-3	TGTGCCAGCAGCTTAGGGCTAGCGGGAAAGGCAGATACGCAGTATTTT	CASSLGLAGKADTQYF
few	.	TRBV4-1	TRBJ1-2	TGCGCCAGCAGCCAAGGTCCGGCAGGAGCACGCTATGGCTACACCTTC	CASSQGPAGARYGYTF
few	TRBD2	TRBV9	TRBJ2-3	TGTGCCAGCAGCGTAGCTAGCGGGAGAGTAACCGATACGCAGTATTTT	CASSVASGRVTDTQYF
.	.	TRBV27	TRBJ1-2	TGTGCCAGCAGTTCACGGGGCTTTAACTATGGCTACACCTTC	CASSSRGFNYGYTF
few	TRBD2	TRBV14	TRBJ2-3	TGTGCCAGCAGCCAAGTGGGGGGGACCACAGATACGCAGTATTTT	CASSQVGGTTDTQYF
few	.	TRBV15	TRBJ2-5	TGTGCCACCAGCAGGGGGCCCGGGGGAGAGACCCAGTACTTC	CATSRGPGGETQYF
.	.	TRBV29-1	TRBJ2-7	TGCAGCGTTGGGCAGGGGGGTCGCGAGCAGTACTTC	CSVGQGGREQYF
.	.	TRBV27	TRBJ2-3	TGTGCCAGCGCGAGGGGGGTCCGCACAGATACGCAGTATTTT	CASARGVRTDTQYF
.	.	TRBV19	TRBJ1-1	TGTGCCAGTAGTATCGTAGGAGGAAGGAACACTGAAGCTTTCTTT	CASSIVGGRNTEAFF
few	TRBD2	TRBV7-9	TRBJ2-7	TGTGCCAGCAGCGCCCTCGGGGCTAGCGGGGCCTCCTACGAGCAGTACTTC	CASSALGASGASYEQYF
few	.	TRBV6-1	TRBJ1-1	TGTGCCAGCAGTGAAGCGGTTTACAGGATCCCTGAAGCTTTCTTT	CASSEAVYRIPEAFF
.	TRBD2	TRBV7-9	TRBJ2-1	TGTGCCAGCAGCTTAGAGACGGGAGGGATGAGCTACAATGAGCAGTTCTTC	CASSLETGGMSYNEQFF
.	.	TRBV15	TRBJ2-5	TGTGCCACCAGCAGGGTCTCGGTACAAGAGACCCAGTACTTC	CATSRVSVQETQYF
.	TRBD2	TRBV7-9	TRBJ2-1	TGTGCCAGCAGCTCCCGGACTAGCAATGAGCAGTTCTTC	CASSSRTSNEQFF
.	.	TRBV5-1	TRBJ2-5	TGCGCCAGCAGCTCTGTAGCGGTTGAACGGTACCAAGAGACCCAGTACTTC	CASSSVAVERYQETQYF
.	.	TRBV29-1	TRBJ2-7	TGCAGCGTTGCGACCACTGGTATTTACGAGCAGTACTTC	CSVATTGIYEQYF
few	TRBD1	TRBV15	TRBJ1-2	TGTGCCACCAGCAGAGACTTAGGGGGCGCCCTGTATGGCTACACCTTC	CATSRDLGGALYGYTF
.	.	TRBV19	TRBJ1-5	TGTGCCAGTAGTATGTTACAAGCCTATAGCAATCAGCCCCAGCATTTT	CASSMLQAYSNQPQHF
few	.	TRBV11-2	TRBJ1-1	TGTGCCAGCAGCTTAGATGTGAACACTGAAGCTTTCTTT	CASSLDVNTEAFF
.	.	TRBV6-4	TRBJ1-2	TGTGCCAGCAGCGCGGGATTTAACTATGGCTACACCTTC	CASSAGFNYGYTF
.	TRBD1	TRBV27	TRBJ2-7	TGTGCCAGCAGCCGATACAAGACAGGGGACGAGCAGTACTTC	CASSRYKTGDEQYF
.	TRBD2	TRBV27	TRBJ2-1	TGTGCCAGCAGTTTAACTAGCGGGAGTCTCTACAATGAGCAGTTCTTC	CASSLTSGSLYNEQFF
few	.	TRBV4-3	TRBJ2-3	TGCGCCAGCAGCCCTCTGGGAATCACAGATACGCAGTATTTT	CASSPLGITDTQYF
.	.	TRBV9	TRBJ2-1	TGTGCCAGCAGTGCCGGAGGGATGTACAATGAGCAGTTCTTC	CASSAGGMYNEQFF
.	TRBD1	TRBV2	TRBJ1-2	TGTGCCAGCAGTCGGGGACAGGGAGTATACTATGGCTACACCTTC	CASSRGQGVYYGYTF
few	.	TRBV5-6	TRBJ2-1	TGTGCCAGCAGCTTGGGGGGCTTCGGGAGTTTGGAGCAGTTCTTC	CASSLGGFGSLEQFF
.	.	TRBV6-1	TRBJ2-3	TGTGCCAGCAGTCCTGAAGCCCTTGTCGGTCAGCCCCAGTATTTT	CASSPEALVGQPQYF
.	.	TRBV7-9	TRBJ1-2	TGTGCCAGCAGCTTAGCGCGGGACCATAGACTCTATGGCTACACCTTC	CASSLARDHRLYGYTF
few	TRBD1	TRBV27	TRBJ2-7	TGTGCCAGCCGAATACACAGGGGGCAATACGAGCAGTACTTC	CASRIHRGQYEQYF
.	TRBD2	TRBV5-1	TRBJ2-3	TGCGCCAGCAGCTCCATTCCCGGCCTAGCGGGGGACACAGATACGCAGTATTTT	CASSSIPGLAGDTDTQYF
.	.	TRBV12-5	TRBJ2-3	TGTGCTAGTGGCCGGGGTAGCGGCACAGATACGCAGTATTTT	CASGRGSGTDTQYF
few	.	TRBV19	TRBJ1-1	TGTGCCAGTAGTATTGGGTCAAACACTGAAGCTTTCTTT	CASSIGSNTEAFF
few	.	TRBV4-3	TRBJ2-3	TGCGCCAGCAGCCAAGACGGAGGCTGGAAGGATACGCAGTATTTT	CASSQDGGWKDTQYF
.	.	TRBV6-6	TRBJ1-6	TGTGCCAGCACTTTAGCGGGACCATCAAATTCACCCCTCCACTTT	CASTLAGPSNSPLHF
.	.	TRBV7-3	TRBJ2-5	TGTGCCAGCAGCTACAGCGGTTCAGAGACCCAGTACTTC	CASSYSGSETQYF
few	TRBD1	TRBV4-3	TRBJ1-4	TGCGCCAGCAGCCAAGGAGTACTGATGGTTCAAGGGGGCGTTTCTAATGAAAAACTGTTTTTT	CASSQGVLMVQGGVSNEKLFF
few	.	TRBV11-2	TRBJ2-3	TGTGCCAGCAGCTTATCCTCCACGGGATCTGTGACAGATACGCAGTATTTT	CASSLSSTGSVTDTQYF
.	.	TRBV29-1	TRBJ2-7	TGCAGCGTTGAGAAGGGGGACTACGAGCAGTACTTC	CSVEKGDYEQYF
few	.	TRBV7-9	TRBJ2-3	TGTGCCAGCAGCTTCCGGGCCCACACAGATACGCAGTATTTT	CASSFRAHTDTQYF
few	TRBD2	TRBV6-5	TRBJ2-3	TGTGCCAGCAGGGGCCGACTAGCGGGAAAGGATACGCAGTATTTT	CASRGRLAGKDTQYF
.	TRBD1	TRBV29-1	TRBJ2-2	TGCAGCGTAGCAGGGGGCCCGAACACCGGGGAGCTGTTTTTT	CSVAGGPNTGELFF
.	.	TRBV7-9	TRBJ1-1	TGTGCGGTGTGGGGGTCCATGAACACTAAAGCTTTCTTT	CAVWGSMNTKAFF
.	.	TRBV7-3	TRBJ2-1	TGTGCCAGCAGCTATGCGTGGGCTGAGCAGTTCTTC	CASSYAWAEQFF
few	.	TRBV4-3	TRBJ1-1	TGCGCCAGCAGCCAAGCGGGGTGGGGTGAAGCTTTCTTT	CASSQAGWGEAFF
.	TRBD1	TRBV19	TRBJ1-2	TGTGCCAGTAGTAACCTGGGACAGGGAAACTATGGCTACACCTTC	CASSNLGQGNYGYTF
few	.	TRBV2	TRBJ1-5	TGTGCCAGCAGTGACGCCTATAGCAATCAGCCCCAGCATTTT	CASSDAYSNQPQHF
few	.	TRBV7-3	TRBJ2-7	TGTGCCAGCAGCTGGGGGGACGGCTACGAGCAGTACTTC	CASSWGDGYEQYF
few	.	TRBV11-2	TRBJ2-1	TGTGCCAGCAGCTTAGAACGGGGGGCCTCTAATGAGCAGTTCTTC	CASSLERGASNEQFF
few	.	TRBV6-1	TRBJ2-1	TGTGCCAGCAGTGAATTATGGCAGTACAATGAGCAGTTCTTC	CASSELWQYNEQFF
.	.	TRBV9	TRBJ1-1	TGTGCCAGCAGCGTAGCTGTAGGGCTCGAAGCTTTCTTT	CASSVAVGLEAFF
.	TRBD1	TRBV11-3	TRBJ1-2	TGTGCCAGCAGCGCCTCGGGACAGGGGAAAGTCTATGGCTACACCTTC	CASSASGQGKVYGYTF
.	TRBD1	TRBV19	TRBJ2-5	TGTACCAGTACCTCGACAGGGGAAGAGACCCAGTACTTC	CTSTSTGEETQYF